This passage covers 17 T cell receptor beta chains from one sample sequenced in a study of blood T cell repertoires in COVID-19. Here immunoSEQ multiplex PCR was the method, and the copy in TCRdb shows in-frame clones only, minus some. The sample lists roughly 310,000 clones; 90% were seen once. What was sequenced was PBMCs or T cells enriched from blood (not recorded which). The origin of the receptors is a man in his 60s who had recovered from COVID-19.

The CDR3 region is CASSQERTYSEQYF. The DNA for the CDR3 is TGTGCCAGCAGCCAAGAGAGGACTTACAGCGAGCAGTACTTC. This rearrangement joins TRBV3-1 (or the pseudogene TRBV3-2) to TRBJ2-7, with a tentative D call TRBD2 (5 bases). Germline-derived CDR1 and CDR2 are LGHDT and YNNKEL (reference sequence). The CDR3 loop spans 14 amino acids. The germline V and J ends were trimmed by 0 bases and 6 bases, with 12 bases remaining between them.

The gene calls are TRBV30 and TRBJ2-2; 7 bases align to TRBD1. The germline V gene has CDR1 GTSNPN and CDR2 SVGIG (reference sequence). The CDR3 is 13 amino acids. V lost 1 base, J lost 7 bases, and 3 bases stayed unmatched. The CDR3 nucleotides read TGTGCCTGGAGTGCACAGGGGTTCGGGGAGCTGTTTTTT. It yields the protein CAWSAQGFGELFF.

Worth noting for this clone: Mismatch with germline at one junction end may stem from a read error. The chain has TRBV10-2 and TRBJ2-7, with D perhaps TRBD2 (6 bases). Germline V gives CDR1 WSHSY, CDR2 SAAADI. CDR3 length equals 15 residues. The CDR3 spells CASREFLGTRYEQYF. CDR3 nucleotides: TGCGCCAGCAGAGAGTTCCTGGGGACTCGCTACGAGCAGTACTTC.

CDR3 DNA: TGCGCCAGCAGTGAGTCAGCCCCGGGCAGCGGAGAGACCCAGTACTTC. Its translation: CASSESAPGSGETQYF. The chain has TRBV10-1 and TRBJ2-5, with D possibly being TRBD2 (5 bases). Between the trimmed V and J ends, which lost 0 bases and 4 bases, there was a span of 15 bases. Germline CDR1 reads WNHNN; CDR2 reads SYGVQD (reference sequence). This CDR3 contains 16 residues.

This clone appeared once. J is TRBJ1-2 and V is TRBV29-1, with 8 bases matching TRBD1. Germline CDR1 is SQVTM and CDR2 is ANQGSEA. J was trimmed by 7 bases and V by 7 bases; bases with no gene match: 8. This CDR3 contains 12 residues. The CDR3 is CSGDRGEGGYTF. Here the CDR3 DNA reads TGCAGCGGCGACAGGGGAGAGGGTGGCTACACCTTC.

As to this clone: Other DNA sequences within the sample encode an identical CDR3. The chain links TRBV6-5 to TRBJ2-7; 9 bases agree with TRBD2. The CDR3 sequence is 13 residues long. The V segment lost 6 bases and the J segment 3 bases; nucleotides outside the gene matches: 3. In germline, CDR1 is MNHEY, CDR2 SVGAGI. CDR3 nucleotides: TGTGCCAGCAGAATGACTAGCGGCTACGAGCAGTACTTC. Translated: CASRMTSGYEQYF.

The chain links TRBV28 to TRBJ2-7; 7 bases fit TRBD1. The V segment lost 4 bases and the J segment 3 bases; nucleotides outside the gene matches: 9. CDR3 length equals 15 residues. Germline V CDR1 and CDR2: MDHEN, SYDVKM. The CDR3 is CASSYQTGLNYEQYF. For the CDR3, the DNA is TGTGCCAGCAGTTATCAGACAGGGCTCAACTACGAGCAGTACTTC.

V and J are TRBV19 and TRBJ2-1; 7 positions match TRBD2. With 4 bases clipped from V and 9 bases from J, the junction kept 6 bases outside the gene matches. Germline V gives CDR1 LNHDA, CDR2 SQIVND (reference sequence). This CDR3 contains 13 residues. Written as DNA, the CDR3 is TGTGCCAGTAGTAAGGGCGGGAGAAGTGAGCAGTTCTTC. Translating it yields CASSKGGRSEQFF.

The chain recombines TRBV3-1 (or the pseudogene TRBV3-2) with TRBJ2-1; 7 bases match TRBD1. Unmatched junction bases numbered 9, after V lost 4 bases and J lost 9 bases. The CDR3 sequence is 14 residues long. The V gene's germline CDR1 is LGHDT and CDR2 YNNKEL (reference sequence). CDR3 DNA: TGTGCCAGCAGCCGAAGACAGGGTTGGCCTGAGCAGTTCTTC. Translating gives CASSRRQGWPEQFF.

J is TRBJ2-1 and V is TRBV15; D unresolved. This CDR3 has 19 residues. The V end lost 0 bases, the J end lost 2 bases, and 20 bases lay between the germline ends. Germline values: CDR1 LNHNV, CDR2 YYDKDF (reference sequence). This chain's CDR3 is CATSRDQAQTATPYNEQFF. The DNA for the CDR3 is TGTGCCACCAGCAGAGATCAGGCACAAACGGCAACCCCCTACAATGAGCAGTTCTTC.

This rearrangement joins TRBV30 to TRBJ1-2, with 11 bases that match TRBD1. V shed 3 bases and J 2 bases; nucleotides not matched to a gene: 11. Germline CDR1 and CDR2: GTSNPN and SVGIG (reference sequence). The CDR3 totals 17 residues. CDR3 region: CAWRRSARTGGNYGYTF. CDR3 sequence (DNA): TGTGCCTGGAGGCGGTCTGCGAGGACAGGGGGCAACTATGGCTACACCTTC.

The chain combines TRBV9 with TRBJ1-5, with a weak D call TRBD1 (5 bases). Trimming left V 0 bases short and J 4 bases short, with 11 bases between. In germline, CDR1 is SGDLS, CDR2 YYNGEE. The CDR3 is 15 residues long. CDR3 amino acids: CASSVGDSLNQPQHF. The CDR3 DNA reads as TGTGCCAGCAGCGTAGGCGACAGTTTGAATCAGCCCCAGCATTTT.

The chain couples TRBV6-5 to TRBJ1-3, with D unresolved. Trimming took 7 bases from V and 4 from J, leaving 17 bases between them. This CDR3 has 15 residues. Per the germline V gene, CDR1 is MNHEY and CDR2 is SVGAGI. The CDR3 here is CASTNSAATGNTIYF. CDR3 in DNA: TGTGCCAGCACTAACTCGGCGGCGACGGGAAACACCATATATTTT.

The chain recombines TRBV2 with TRBJ2-1; D remains unclear. The CDR3 sequence is 12 residues long. CDR1 is SNHLY and CDR2 is FYNNEI in the germline V gene. V dropped 7 bases and J dropped 6 bases, with 10 bases sitting between them. The CDR3 is CASNRVVNEQFF. CDR3 nucleotide sequence: TGTGCCAGCAATCGGGTAGTCAATGAGCAGTTCTTC.

The gene calls are TRBV28 and TRBJ1-2; tentatively, D is TRBD1 (5 bases). Per the germline V gene, CDR1 is MDHEN and CDR2 is SYDVKM. This CDR3 is built from 13 residues. Trimming cost V 4 bases and J 7 bases, with 13 bases left between them. CDR3 sequence reads: CASSSDGGFGYTF. The DNA for the CDR3 is TGTGCCAGCAGTTCCGACGGGGGATTTGGCTACACCTTC.

On this clone: This sample also contains other DNA sequences that code for the same CDR3. The chain uses TRBV7-9 and TRBJ1-2; perhaps TRBD1 as D (6 bases). CDR3 size: 14 residues. CDR1 and CDR2 (germline): SEHNR, FQNEAQ (reference sequence). V lost 3 bases to trimming and J lost 0 bases, with 8 bases between them. The DNA for the CDR3 is TGTGCCAGCAGCTTGACAGGCCCTAACTATGGCTACACCTTC. It encodes CASSLTGPNYGYTF.

This clone was recorded once. The chain couples TRBV15 to TRBJ1-1; D is ambiguous. The CDR3 has 13 amino acids. Germline V lookup: CDR1 LNHNV, CDR2 YYDKDF (reference sequence). V lost 3 bases and J 0 bases, leaving 5 bases between the germline ends. This CDR3 is CATSRQMNTEAFF. As DNA, the CDR3 is TGTGCCACCAGCAGGCAGATGAACACTGAAGCTTTCTTT.